This T cell receptor (beta chain) derives from a study of T cell clones after liver transplantation. In the study overall: Standard immunosuppression, with no induction, continued until 12-24 months after transplant. Draws occurred before transplant, before withdrawal, and after complete or failed withdrawal.

Method: immunoSEQ multiplex PCR; TCRdb's copy keeps in-frame clones and lacks some. The sample gives over 50,000 clones, 70% to 85% of which show up once; around 8.5% is in the top ten. J lost 3 bases, V lost 0 bases, and 6 bases had no gene match. Germline CDR1 is MGHRA and CDR2 is YSYEKL. CDR3 length: 16 amino acids. As for this clone: Its antigen is unknown.

Study conclusions and caveats: Conclusions were preliminary, with small, heterogeneous patient groups.

This specimen was CD4+ T cells from blood, taken before liver transplant. The TCR was taken from a human donor who received a liver transplant. The V and J genes are TRBV4-1 and TRBJ2-7; 9 nucleotides match TRBD2. The CDR3 DNA reads as TGCGCCAGCAGCCAAGAATCCCTAGCGGGGAACTACGAGCAGTACTTC. This sequence encodes CASSQESLAGNYEQYF.